The 3 T cell receptor beta chains listed next were all sequenced from one sample in a study of T-cell reconstitution after alpha-beta-depleted transplantation in children. A TCRbeta library incorporating unique molecular identifiers was prepared. TCRdb analysed the PCR reads with MiXCR anew, one entry per CDR3 protein. The sample consists of about 540,000 distinct CDR3 sequences, about 18% of them appearing once. The source material was PBMCs from the stem cell graft donor, sampled from the stem cell graft. These receptors all come from a human donor who donated a stem cell graft to a child with acute lymphoblastic leukemia.

V is TRBV19 and J is TRBJ1-1, with D uncertain. CDR1 is LNHDA, CDR2 SQIVND, per germline (reference sequence). This CDR3 is built from 12 residues. The ends were cut back, 6 bases at V and 3 bases at J, with 8 bases in the middle. The CDR3 protein is CASREGDTEAFF. Written as DNA, the CDR3 is TGTGCCAGTAGGGAGGGAGACACTGAAGCTTTCTTT.

This clonotype has just a few counts. The chain recombines TRBV12-3 or TRBV12-4 with TRBJ1-4; maybe TRBD1 (5 bases). The CDR3 covers 15 residues. V lost 6 bases, J lost 5 bases, and 16 bases lay in between. In nucleotides, the CDR3 is TGTGCCAGCAGCCCTAGGCAGGGTCAAAATGAAAAACTGTTTTTT. This translates into CASSPRQGQNEKLFF.

This clonotype was observed many times. V is TRBV7-8 and J is TRBJ2-1, with 9 bases identical to TRBD2. V lost 1 base and J lost 3; bases outside the gene matches: 4. The CDR3 length is 16 residues. Germline V gives CDR1 SGHVS, CDR2 FQNEAQ. The CDR3 sequence: CASSLGSSGDYNEQFF. The CDR3 coding sequence is TGTGCCAGCAGCTTAGGTTCTAGCGGGGACTACAATGAGCAGTTCTTC.